This TCR beta chain was observed in a study of CXCR3-negative and CXCR3-positive naive CD8 T cells. Study as a whole: Total TRB output reached 130 million or so reads, about 1.5 +/- 0.3 million per library.

Study-wide points: Compared with CXCR3-negative naive cells, CXCR3-positive naive cells showed more hydrophobic TRB CDR3s. PBMCs showed partially decreased CXCR3 expression after cryopreservation, and most assays used fresh PBMCs.

Libraries were UMI-labeled 5' RACE TRB cDNA. Each CDR3 protein gets one entry in TCRdb, which reprocessed the 5' RACE reads and gives no DNA. The listing contains roughly 93,000 distinct CDR3 sequences. On this clonotype itself: As yet, its antigen is unknown.

CDR1 is SGHTA, CDR2 FQGNSA, per germline. The CDR3 contains 20 residues. The chain is built from TRBV7-2 and TRBJ2-5; TCRdb outputs TRBD2, but without DNA this stays unchecked. The sample taken for sequencing was naive CXCR3+ CD8+ T cells from blood. The subset denotes: CD45RO-CCR7+CD27+CD95- naive CD8+ T cells expressing CXCR3 (TNR3+). The clonotype comes from a human donor in good health. Some clones in this sample may be carry-over from other donors' samples. The CDR3: CASSFPFKTSGGMNQETQYF. The full variable domain, its missing parts supplied by reference TRBV7-2 and TRBJ2-5, is GAGVSQSPSNKVTEKGKDVELRCDPISGHTALYWYRQSLGQGLEFLIYFQGNSAPDKSGLPSDRFSAERTGGSVSTLTIQRTQQEDSAVYLCASSFPFKTSGGMNQETQYFGPGTRLLVL.